This T cell receptor (beta chain) was recorded in a study of breast tumors, draining lymph nodes, adjacent tissues. The count of this clonotype is one. What it binds is not known. TCRdb re-called the multiplex PCR reads through MiXCR, storing one row per CDR3 protein. The sample consists of just over 30,000 distinct CDR3 sequences, 60% to 70% of them appearing once. Study-wide results and limits: Luminal-like breast cancer showed significantly greater tumor-nontumor repertoire similarity than basal-like breast cancer did.

This receptor was taken from a female donor with breast cancer. Some clones in this sample may be carry-over from other donors' samples. The specimen was breast tumor tissue.

DNA of the CDR3: TGCAGTGCCGATTCAAGGGAGGAGGGAGGATTATATGGCTACACCTTC. It specifies CSADSREEGGLYGYTF. The chain uses TRBV20-1 and TRBJ1-2; D uncertain. The germline V gene encodes CDR1 DFQATT and CDR2 SNEGSKA (reference sequence). This CDR3 spans 16 amino acids. Deletions cut 6 bases from V and 5 bases from J, with 25 bases between.